This is a list of T cell receptor beta chains from one sample in a study of blood T cell repertoires in COVID-19. Data came from immunoSEQ multiplex PCR; TCRdb stores just in-frame clones and leaves some out. The table shows approximately 270,000 clones, with roughly 83% occurring only once. The source material was peripheral blood. The receptors derive from a man older than 75 with acute or convalescent COVID-19. CDR3s include the opening cysteine and the closing phenylalanine or tryptophan. The D gene is left open where the match is weak. Some rows mark clone size as missing; the rest say once, few, many or name a class of expanded clone.

D gene: -
J gene: TRBJ1-2
CDR3 length: 15
V gene: TRBV30
clone size: few
CDR3 DNA: TGTGCCTGGAGTTTTGCAAGGGGACTAGGTGCTGGCTACACCTTC
CDR3 protein: CAWSFARGLGAGYTF

D gene: TRBD1
J gene: TRBJ2-7
CDR3 length: 18
V gene: TRBV4-1
clone size: -
CDR3 DNA: TGCGCCAGCAGCCGGCCCTTGGGACAGGGGGCCGCTAACTACGAGCAGTACTTC
CDR3 protein: CASSRPLGQGAANYEQYF

D gene: TRBD2
J gene: TRBJ2-3
CDR3 length: 15
V gene: TRBV14
clone size: -
CDR3 DNA: TGTGCCAGCAGCCAAGGGACTAGCTTAACGAATACGCAGTATTTT
CDR3 protein: CASSQGTSLTNTQYF

D gene: -
J gene: TRBJ2-1
CDR3 length: 13
V gene: TRBV3-1/TRBV3-2
clone size: once
CDR3 DNA: TGTGCCAGCAGCCTGGGGGCAAAGAATGAGCAGTTCTTC
CDR3 protein: CASSLGAKNEQFF

D gene: -
J gene: TRBJ2-7
CDR3 length: 13
V gene: TRBV19
clone size: -
CDR3 DNA: TGTGCCAGTAGTACCCAGGGCTCCTACGAGCAGTACTTC
CDR3 protein: CASSTQGSYEQYF

D gene: -
J gene: TRBJ2-7
CDR3 length: 13
V gene: TRBV30
clone size: -
CDR3 DNA: TGTGCCTGGACCCTGGGGAGCCCCTACGAGCAGTACTTC
CDR3 protein: CAWTLGSPYEQYF

D gene: -
J gene: TRBJ2-7
CDR3 length: 15
V gene: TRBV18
clone size: -
CDR3 DNA: TGTGCCAGCTCCCCTCGCGCACAGGGCCTGGGTGAGCAGTACTTC
CDR3 protein: CASSPRAQGLGEQYF

D gene: TRBD1
J gene: TRBJ1-3
CDR3 length: 16
V gene: TRBV5-4
clone size: -
CDR3 DNA: TGTGCCAGCAGCCCTCCAGGGGGACTCGGAGGAAACACCATATATTTT
CDR3 protein: CASSPPGGLGGNTIYF

D gene: TRBD2
J gene: TRBJ2-7
CDR3 length: 16
V gene: TRBV27
clone size: -
CDR3 DNA: TGTGCCAGCAGTTGGGGGCGCAAGCGGGGGCACTACGAGCAGTACTTC
CDR3 protein: CASSWGRKRGHYEQYF

D gene: -
J gene: TRBJ2-5
CDR3 length: 13
V gene: TRBV11-2
clone size: -
CDR3 DNA: TGTGCCAGCAGCCCCGGGGAGAGAGAGACCCAGTACTTC
CDR3 protein: CASSPGERETQYF

D gene: -
J gene: TRBJ1-5
CDR3 length: 15
V gene: TRBV19
clone size: -
CDR3 DNA: TGTGCCAGTAGCTCGGTGACAATTAGCAATCAGCCCCAGCATTTT
CDR3 protein: CASSSVTISNQPQHF

D gene: -
J gene: TRBJ1-4
CDR3 length: 15
V gene: TRBV5-1
clone size: -
CDR3 DNA: TGCGCCAGCAGCATCCGGGACGGGGGGAGTGAAAAACTGTTTTTT
CDR3 protein: CASSIRDGGSEKLFF

D gene: TRBD1
J gene: TRBJ1-2
CDR3 length: 14
V gene: TRBV5-4
clone size: -
CDR3 DNA: TGTGCCAGCAGCGTAACCGGGACAGCCTATGGCTACACCTTC
CDR3 protein: CASSVTGTAYGYTF

D gene: -
J gene: TRBJ1-2
CDR3 length: 15
V gene: TRBV28
clone size: -
CDR3 DNA: TGTGCCAGCAGTTCCGCGGGGGGGCAACACTATGGCTACACCTTC
CDR3 protein: CASSSAGGQHYGYTF

D gene: -
J gene: TRBJ2-4
CDR3 length: 15
V gene: TRBV6-5
clone size: once
CDR3 DNA: TGTGCCAGCAGTTACTCTCGGGGGGCCAAAAACATTCAGTACTTC
CDR3 protein: CASSYSRGAKNIQYF

D gene: -
J gene: TRBJ2-7
CDR3 length: 13
V gene: TRBV3-1/TRBV3-2
clone size: -
CDR3 DNA: TGTGCCAGCAGAAAAAGTCCAGGTTACGAGCAGTACTTC
CDR3 protein: CASRKSPGYEQYF

D gene: -
J gene: TRBJ1-2
CDR3 length: 16
V gene: TRBV4-1
clone size: -
CDR3 DNA: TGCGCCAGCAGCCAAGTTCCCCGGGCCAGCGGCTATGGCTACACCTTC
CDR3 protein: CASSQVPRASGYGYTF

D gene: TRBD1
J gene: TRBJ2-7
CDR3 length: 16
V gene: TRBV19
clone size: -
CDR3 DNA: TGTGCCAGTAGTATAGTGGGACAGACGGGACGTTACGAGCAGTACTTC
CDR3 protein: CASSIVGQTGRYEQYF

D gene: TRBD1
J gene: TRBJ2-3
CDR3 length: 14
V gene: TRBV6-5
clone size: -
CDR3 DNA: TGTGCCAGCAGAGCGGGACAGGGGGCATATACGCAGTATTTT
CDR3 protein: CASRAGQGAYTQYF

D gene: TRBD1
J gene: TRBJ2-7
CDR3 length: 14
V gene: TRBV29-1
clone size: -
CDR3 DNA: TGCAGCGTGGGTGGGGGACAGGGCGTGTACGAGCAGTACTTC
CDR3 protein: CSVGGGQGVYEQYF

D gene: -
J gene: TRBJ2-7
CDR3 length: 16
V gene: TRBV28
clone size: -
CDR3 DNA: TGTGCCAGCAGTCTGGACGGGGCCGCGGGGTACCCCGAGCAGTACTTC
CDR3 protein: CASSLDGAAGYPEQYF

D gene: TRBD1
J gene: TRBJ1-2
CDR3 length: 13
V gene: TRBV30
clone size: -
CDR3 DNA: TGTGCCTGGAGAGAAGGGGGCGGCTATGGCTACACCTTC
CDR3 protein: CAWREGGGYGYTF

D gene: -
J gene: TRBJ2-3
CDR3 length: 14
V gene: TRBV25-1
clone size: -
CDR3 DNA: TGTGCCAGCAGAACCCACGGGAGTTCAGATACGCAGTATTTT
CDR3 protein: CASRTHGSSDTQYF

D gene: TRBD1
J gene: TRBJ1-1
CDR3 length: 16
V gene: TRBV5-1
clone size: -
CDR3 DNA: TGCGCCAGCAGCTTGGACAGGGGCCTTATGAACACTGAAGCTTTCTTT
CDR3 protein: CASSLDRGLMNTEAFF

D gene: TRBD1
J gene: TRBJ2-1
CDR3 length: 15
V gene: TRBV5-1
clone size: -
CDR3 DNA: TGCGCCAGCAGTCGGACAGGGTATGGAGGCAATGAGCAGTTCTTC
CDR3 protein: CASSRTGYGGNEQFF

D gene: -
J gene: TRBJ2-3
CDR3 length: 13
V gene: TRBV7-6
clone size: -
CDR3 DNA: TGTGCCAGCAGCTCCACACGCACAGATACGCAGTATTTT
CDR3 protein: CASSSTRTDTQYF